These 28 T cell receptor beta chains share one sample of origin, sequenced in a study of control samples from healthy donors and cancer patients (dated by TCRdb to about 2020). Library method: the immunoSEQ multiplex PCR assay. TCRdb took this table from immuneACCESS and kept in-frame rearrangements with V and J called. Such tables lack part of the clones; where checked against another copy, unresolved V genes explain under half of the gap, and the rest is unexplained. This sample has 120,000 or so clones in its table, and 87% of those were observed once. The leading ten clones occupy about 3% of the sample. The material sequenced was blood. The receptors here all came from a man aged 55 to 70 in good health.

This clone was found a few times. This chain uses TRBV15 with TRBJ2-7, with 7 bases fitting TRBD1. CDR1 and CDR2 from the germline V gene are LNHNV and YYDKDF (reference sequence). There are 14 residues in the CDR3. Trimming cost V 5 bases and J 6 bases; bases outside gene matches: 10. The DNA of the CDR3 is TGTGCCACCAGCGTCCAGGGGGAACTTGCCGAGCAGTACTTC. This translates into CATSVQGELAEQYF.

This clone came up once. The gene calls are TRBV19 and TRBJ1-2; D not certain. Trimming cost V 1 base and J 4 bases, with 10 bases left between them. There are 14 residues in the CDR3. Looked up from germline, CDR1 is LNHDA and CDR2 is SQIVND (reference sequence). CDR3 residues: CASSIALSIYGYTF. As DNA, the CDR3 is TGTGCCAGTAGTATAGCGCTGTCCATCTATGGCTACACCTTC.

This chain uses TRBV3-1 (or the pseudogene TRBV3-2) with TRBJ1-6, with 7 bases that match TRBD1. The CDR3 is made up of 14 amino acids. Germline CDR1 LGHDT, CDR2 YNNKEL (reference sequence). J lost 9 bases, V lost 4 bases, and 6 bases had no gene match. The chain's CDR3 is CASSPGTDPSPLHF. The CDR3 DNA reads as TGTGCCAGCAGCCCAGGGACAGATCCTTCACCCCTCCACTTT.

The V gene is TRBV19, the J gene TRBJ2-6, with D tentatively TRBD1 (5 bases). V was cut by 8 bases and J by 0 bases, with 11 bases left in between. CDR3 length: 15 amino acids. CDR1 LNHDA and CDR2 SQIVND come from the germline V gene (reference sequence). The CDR3 coding sequence is TGTGCCAGTCGGAAAGGGGTCTCTGGGGCCAACGTCCTGACTTTC. Its protein is CASRKGVSGANVLTF.

This clone was observed a few times. In the same sample, other DNA sequences code for this CDR3. The chain is built from TRBV28 and TRBJ1-2; 7 positions agree with TRBD1. V was pared by 6 bases and J by 4 bases, with 2 bases of the junction left unmatched. CDR3 length equals 12 residues. Germline V gene lookup returns CDR1 MDHEN and CDR2 SYDVKM. CDR3 in amino acids: CASSRQGYGYTF. The CDR3, as DNA: TGTGCCAGCAGCCGACAGGGCTATGGCTACACCTTC.

The chain is built from TRBV14 and TRBJ1-2; D gene unclear. Germline lookup yields CDR1 SGHDN and CDR2 FVKESK. V dropped 1 base and J dropped 3 bases, with 12 bases sitting between them. The CDR3 runs to 15 residues. In DNA form, the CDR3 reads TGTGCCAGCAGCCAAGGAGTAGGCAGCTACTATGGCTACACCTTC. As protein: CASSQGVGSYYGYTF. Variable domain in full (rest from reference TRBV14 and TRBJ1-2): EAGVTQFPSHSVIEKGQTVTLRCDPISGHDNLYWYRRVMGKEIKFLLHFVKESKQDESGMPNNRFLAERTGGTYSTLKVQPAELEDSGVYFCASSQGVGSYYGYTFGSGTRLTVV.

The J gene is TRBJ1-2, the V gene TRBV12-3 or TRBV12-4; TRBD1 matches 10 bases. The ends lost 6 bases at V and 9 bases at J; junction bases unmatched: 7. This CDR3 is 13 amino acids long. The CDR3 spells CASSAWDRGSYTF. The CDR3 bases are TGTGCCAGCAGCGCCTGGGACAGGGGAAGCTACACCTTC.

The rearrangement uses TRBV10-1 and TRBJ2-7, with a possible D match to TRBD2 (6 bases). The CDR3 is 13 residues long. With 3 bases removed from V and 3 bases from J, the gap between germline ends came to 9 bases. Germline CDR1 reads WNHNN; CDR2 reads SYGVQD (reference sequence). The DNA of the CDR3 is TGCGCCAGCAGTGACCGGGGGATCTACGAGCAGTACTTC. Its protein is CASSDRGIYEQYF.

The J gene is TRBJ1-1, the V gene TRBV4-1; no definite D call. Germline CDR1 reads MGHRA; CDR2 reads YSYEKL. The CDR3 has 14 residues. V shed 0 bases and J shed 8 bases, with 13 bases lying between them. The CDR3 sequence: CASSQDPGLAEAFF. For the CDR3, the DNA is TGCGCCAGCAGCCAAGATCCGGGCTTAGCCGAAGCTTTCTTT.

This chain uses TRBV21-1 with TRBJ2-7. TRBV21-1 represents a pseudogene. This CDR3 spans 13 amino acids. In DNA, the CDR3 is TGTGCCAGCAGCATGGGGACCGATTACGAGCAGTACTTC. Amino acids: CASSMGTDYEQYF.

The sample holds one count of this clone. The rearrangement joins TRBV3-1 (or the pseudogene TRBV3-2) to TRBJ2-3; D perhaps matches TRBD1 (5 bases). The CDR3 runs 16 residues. Deletions cut 5 bases from V and 0 bases from J, with 15 bases between. Germline V gives CDR1 LGHDT, CDR2 YNNKEL (reference sequence). As DNA, the CDR3 is TGTGCCAGCAGCAAAACAGGAAAAACTAGCACAGATACGCAGTATTTT. It is translated as CASSKTGKTSTDTQYF.

The chain links TRBV28 to TRBJ1-1, with 9 bases fitting TRBD1. Germline V lookup: CDR1 MDHEN, CDR2 SYDVKM. With 5 bases clipped from V and 5 bases from J, the junction kept 15 bases outside the gene matches. The CDR3 spans 17 residues. CDR3 residues: CASSGIQGAGSDTEAFF. The CDR3 DNA reads as TGTGCCAGCAGTGGCATACAGGGGGCCGGATCTGATACTGAAGCTTTCTTT.

The chain has TRBV7-3 and TRBJ2-3, with 8 bases fitting TRBD1. The germline CDR1 and CDR2 sequences are SGHTA and FQGTGA. Germline trimming cut 3 bases from V and 5 bases from J; bases unmatched to any gene: 7. The CDR3 contains 15 residues. CDR3 DNA sequence: TGTGCCAGCAGCTTCGGGACAGGAGTTGGAGATACGCAGTATTTT. Its translation: CASSFGTGVGDTQYF.

V and J are TRBV5-6 and TRBJ2-3, with D possibly called TRBD1 or TRBD2 (5 bases each). Germline CDR1 and CDR2: SGHDT and YYEEEE. Trimming cost V 4 bases and J 1 base, with 13 bases left between them. CDR3 length: 15 amino acids. CDR3 nucleotides: TGTGCCAGCAGCCTTGGGGGTTTTCGCACAGATACGCAGTATTTT. Translated, it gives CASSLGGFRTDTQYF. The whole variable domain, remainder taken from reference TRBV5-6 and TRBJ2-3, is DAGVTQSPTHLIKTRGQQVTLRCSPKSGHDTVSWYQQALGQGPQFIFQYYEEEERQRGNFPDRFSGHQFPNYSSELNVNALLLGDSALYLCASSLGGFRTDTQYFGPGTRLTVL.

The genes are TRBV6-5 and TRBJ2-5; D might be TRBD2 (5 bases). The CDR3 contains 15 residues. Looked up from germline, CDR1 is MNHEY and CDR2 is SVGAGI. Between the trimmed V and J ends, which lost 6 bases and 5 bases, there was a span of 19 bases. The CDR3 DNA reads as TGTGCCAGCAGCTCGACGATGGCGGGTTTGGAGACCCAGTACTTC. This encodes CASSSTMAGLETQYF.

This chain connects TRBV2 to TRBJ1-4; 10 bases are a match to TRBD1. Trimming took 5 bases from V and 8 from J; bases not matched to a gene: 5. The CDR3 has 14 residues. Germline assignment: CDR1 SNHLY and CDR2 FYNNEI. DNA for the CDR3: TGTGCCAGCAGTAGCGGACAGGGGGGGGAAAAACTGTTTTTT. The encoded protein is CASSSGQGGEKLFF.

This chain joins TRBV28 and TRBJ1-2; 9 nucleotides line up with TRBD1. CDR1 is MDHEN, CDR2 SYDVKM, per germline. Losses at the gene ends were 3 bases for V and 0 bases for J; bases not matched to a gene: 8. The CDR3 spans 17 residues. CDR3 bases: TGTGCCAGCAGTTTTAGGACAGGGGCAAAAGCTAACTATGGCTACACCTTC. This gives the protein CASSFRTGAKANYGYTF.

The chain joins TRBV7-9 to TRBJ1-4; 9 bases align to TRBD1. The CDR3 extends over 16 amino acids. Germline values: CDR1 SEHNR, CDR2 FQNEAQ (reference sequence). Trimming cost V 3 bases and J 3 bases; bases outside gene matches: 5. The CDR3 sequence is CASSFTGGVANEKLFF. DNA for the CDR3: TGTGCCAGCAGCTTTACAGGGGGCGTAGCTAATGAAAAACTGTTTTTT.

This clone has just a few counts. This sequence joins TRBV9 and TRBJ2-7, with 7 bases aligning to TRBD2. Per germline, CDR1 SGDLS and CDR2 YYNGEE. The CDR3 sequence is 14 residues long. The junction had 3 bases not matched to a gene; V was cut back by 0 bases and J by 3 bases. The CDR3 nucleotides read TGTGCCAGCAGCGTAGTCCCTAGCGGCTACGAGCAGTACTTC. Protein sequence: CASSVVPSGYEQYF.

The gene calls are TRBV5-1 and TRBJ2-2; D is unresolved. Germline V gene data show CDR1 as SGHRS and CDR2 as YFSETQ. The V and J ends lost 4 bases and 0 bases respectively, with 10 bases between them. This CDR3 has 15 amino acids. CDR3 sequence (DNA): TGCGCCAGCAGCACGCAGCTCTCGAACACCGGGGAGCTGTTTTTT. Protein product: CASSTQLSNTGELFF.

The chain carries TRBV11-2 and TRBJ2-2; D remains ambiguous. Germline assignment: CDR1 SGHAT and CDR2 FQNNGV. V was clipped by 2 bases and J by 7 bases, with 17 bases between them. The length of the CDR3 is 16 residues. The chain's CDR3 is CASSLSGAAPGGELFF. CDR3 coding DNA: TGTGCCAGCAGCTTATCCGGTGCAGCACCCGGCGGGGAGCTGTTTTTT. Variable domain in full (rest from reference TRBV11-2 and TRBJ2-2): EAGVAQSPRYKIIEKRQSVAFWCNPISGHATLYWYQQILGQGPKLLIQFQNNGVVDDSQLPKDRFSAERLKGVDSTLKIQPAKLEDSAVYLCASSLSGAAPGGELFFGEGSRLTVL.

V is TRBV5-1 and J is TRBJ1-2; D not resolved. Trimming shortened V by 4 bases and J by 1 base, and 8 bases separated the two germline ends. CDR3 length: 13 residues. In germline, CDR1 is SGHRS, CDR2 YFSETQ. The CDR3 loop reads CASSPDGNYGYTF. The CDR3 DNA reads as TGCGCCAGCAGCCCGGACGGTAACTATGGCTACACCTTC. Filled out from reference TRBV5-1 and TRBJ1-2, the complete variable domain reads KAGVTQTPRYLIKTRGQQVTLSCSPISGHRSVSWYQQTPGQGLQFLFEYFSETQRNKGNFPGRFSGRQFSNSRSEMNVSTLELGDSALYLCASSPDGNYGYTFGSGTRLTVV.

The chain is built from TRBV30 and TRBJ2-2; 9 bases are a match to TRBD1. The CDR3 contains 16 residues. CDR1 is GTSNPN, CDR2 SVGIG, per germline (reference sequence). J gave up 4 bases and V 2 bases, and 8 bases lay outside the gene matches. The CDR3 sequence is CAWSKDRGAVTGELFF. CDR3 bases: TGTGCCTGGAGTAAAGACAGGGGGGCGGTCACCGGGGAGCTGTTTTTT.

This rearrangement joins TRBV9 to TRBJ1-1; D might be TRBD1 (5 bases). The germline gives CDR1 SGDLS, CDR2 YYNGEE. The CDR3 contains 15 residues. The V end lost 3 bases, the J end lost 1 base, and 13 bases lay between the germline ends. As DNA, the CDR3 is TGTGCCAGCAGCGAAGGGGCGACACCGAACACTGAAGCTTTCTTT. Translating it yields CASSEGATPNTEAFF. Supplemented by reference TRBV9 and TRBJ1-1, the full variable domain reads DSGVTQTPKHLITATGQRVTLRCSPRSGDLSVYWYQQSLDQGLQFLIQYYNGEERAKGNILERFSAQQFPDLHSELNLSSLELGDSALYFCASSEGATPNTEAFFGQGTRLTVV.

The chain combines TRBV20-1 with TRBJ2-7; D is unresolved. This CDR3 is built from 11 residues. The V end lost 5 bases, the J end lost 3 bases, and 8 bases lay between the germline ends. Germline V gene lookup returns CDR1 DFQATT and CDR2 SNEGSKA (reference sequence). Written as DNA, the CDR3 is TGCAGTGCTTCAGACGGCTACGAGCAGTACTTC. It specifies CSASDGYEQYF.

This clone was observed a single time. V is TRBV5-1 and J is TRBJ2-6; perhaps TRBD2 as D (6 bases). Trimming pared 0 bases from V and 0 bases from J, leaving 10 bases between. Looked up from germline, CDR1 is SGHRS and CDR2 is YFSETQ. The CDR3 spans 17 residues. CDR3 region: CASSLVAGYSGANVLTF. For the CDR3, the DNA is TGCGCCAGCAGCTTGGTTGCGGGGTACTCTGGGGCCAACGTCCTGACTTTC.

This chain joins TRBV3-1 (or the pseudogene TRBV3-2) and TRBJ2-2; no clear D. The CDR3 loop spans 17 amino acids. The V and J ends lost 1 base and 0 bases respectively, with 12 bases between them. Germline loops: CDR1 LGHDT, CDR2 YNNKEL (reference sequence). DNA for the CDR3: TGTGCCAGCAGCCAAGTCTACGAGCTAGCGAACACCGGGGAGCTGTTTTTT. Protein sequence: CASSQVYELANTGELFF.

The gene calls are TRBV12-3 or TRBV12-4 and TRBJ1-2; D is ambiguous. The CDR3 runs 12 residues. Between the trimmed V and J ends, which lost 5 bases and 5 bases, there was a span of 9 bases. DNA for the CDR3: TGTGCCAGCAGTACAATAGGTTATGGCTACACCTTC. As protein: CASSTIGYGYTF.